This TCR beta chain was observed in a study of CD8 T cells in ankylosing spondylitis. Losses at the gene ends were 8 bases for V and 8 bases for J; bases not matched to a gene: 11. Germline V lookup: CDR1 SGHTA, CDR2 FQGNSA. This CDR3 has 15 residues. General observations from the study: Characteristic of ankylosing spondylitis blood, it appeared, was a TCR beta motif comprising several highly homologous variants. Earlier reports found some motif variants in synovial fluid and blood in reactive arthritis.

In this sample, this clonotype turned up a few times. The antigen is undetermined. Molecular-barcoded quantitative 5'-RACE produced these TCR beta libraries. TCRdb ran MiXCR on the 5' RACE reads and lists one entry per CDR3 protein. The data hold a few hundred thousand distinct CDR3 sequences, with 20% to 25% observed a single time. The chain employs TRBV7-2 and TRBJ1-4; 10 bases are a match to TRBD1. The TCR comes from a male donor with ankylosing spondylitis. Sample: blood, either unsorted or a sorted T cell fraction (not recorded which). CDR3 nucleotide sequence: TGTGCCAGCGGATTCTGGCGGACAGGGGGAGAAAAACTGTTTTTT. This gives the protein CASGFWRTGGEKLFF. Full variable domain (missing parts from reference TRBV7-2 and TRBJ1-4): GAGVSQSPSNKVTEKGKDVELRCDPISGHTALYWYRQSLGQGLEFLIYFQGNSAPDKSGLPSDRFSAERTGGSVSTLTIQRTQQEDSAVYLCASGFWRTGGEKLFFGSGTQLSVL.